A selection of T cell receptor beta chains follows, all from one sample in a study of shared clonotypes between healthy human individuals. Sequencing used immunoSEQ multiplex PCR; TCRdb keeps in-frame clones, though not all of them. The data show 980,000 or so clones, 60% to 85% seen once. Sample: memory CD4+ T cells sorted from blood. The receptor set was obtained from a man aged 18 to 29 in good health. The CDR3 runs from the conserved cysteine through the conserved F or W. The D gene is left open where the match is weak. A row's size may be missing; if present it is once, few, many or a size class.

size	V	J	D	DNA	CDR3
NA	TRBV5-8	TRBJ2-5	NA	TGTGCCAGCAGCCCAACGGGGGTTCGGGAGACCCAGTACTTC	CASSPTGVRETQYF
once	TRBV7-2	TRBJ2-2	NA	TGTGCCAGCAGCTTAATGGGCTACAACACCGGGGAGCTGTTTTTT	CASSLMGYNTGELFF
NA	TRBV2	TRBJ1-6	TRBD1	TGTGCCAGCAGACTCGACAGGGAATATAATTCACCCCTCCACTTT	CASRLDREYNSPLHF
NA	TRBV7-6	TRBJ2-7	NA	TGTGCCAGCAGCAGGGGGGGGAATGCCTACGAGCAGTACTTC	CASSRGGNAYEQYF
NA	TRBV29-1	TRBJ2-1	NA	TGCAGCGTTGACGGAGAGGTTCAAGGTGAGCAGTTCTTC	CSVDGEVQGEQFF
NA	TRBV6-5	TRBJ2-7	NA	TGTGCCAGCAGTGGGAGCCTCTACGAGCAGTACTTC	CASSGSLYEQYF
few	TRBV7-6	TRBJ2-5	NA	TGTGCCAGCAGCCCTATTGCCCAAGAGACCCAGTACTTC	CASSPIAQETQYF
few	TRBV7-2	TRBJ2-7	TRBD2	TGTGCCAGCAGCCGGCGATCGGGGGGTTCCGCCTACGAGCAGTACTTC	CASSRRSGGSAYEQYF
NA	TRBV5-1	TRBJ2-5	NA	TGCGCCAGCAGCCCCAGGGGGGAAAAAGAGACCCAGTACTTC	CASSPRGEKETQYF
NA	TRBV21-1	TRBJ2-2	NA	TGTGCCAGCAGCAGAAAGGGTCGCACCGGGGAGCTGTTTTTT	CASSRKGRTGELFF
NA	TRBV10-3	TRBJ2-1	NA	TGTGCCACAACGGCGGGGGCTGAGCAGTTCTTC	CATTAGAEQFF
few	TRBV30	TRBJ1-5	TRBD1	TGTGCCTGGAGTGGGGGACAGGGATGGAATCAGCCCCAGCATTTT	CAWSGGQGWNQPQHF
NA	TRBV27	TRBJ2-3	NA	TGTGCCAGCAGCCCCCAGCGGGTAGGGAAGGCAGATACGCAGTATTTT	CASSPQRVGKADTQYF
once	TRBV30	TRBJ1-5	NA	TGTGCCTGGAGTGAAGGTAGCAATCAGCCCCAGCATTTT	CAWSEGSNQPQHF
once	TRBV7-2	TRBJ2-5	NA	TGTGCCAGCAGTACGGGAGAGACCCAGTACTTC	CASSTGETQYF
NA	TRBV4-1	TRBJ1-3	NA	TGCGCCAGCAGCGCGCAGTCCGGTTACTCTGGAAACACCATATATTTT	CASSAQSGYSGNTIYF
many	TRBV2	TRBJ1-5	TRBD1	TGTGCCAGCAGTGGACAGGGCCAGGACCCCCCCCAGCATTTT	CASSGQGQDPPQHF
NA	TRBV11-2	TRBJ2-3	NA	TGTGCCAGCAGCTTAGCCCTAATGCAGGGCACAGATACGCAGTATTTT	CASSLALMQGTDTQYF
NA	TRBV5-1	TRBJ1-1	NA	TGCGCCAGCAGCTCAGGGGTCTTGAACACTGAAGCTTTCTTT	CASSSGVLNTEAFF
NA	TRBV28	TRBJ1-2	TRBD1	TGTGCCAGCAGTCTCCTAAGGACAGGGGGCTATGGCTACACCTTC	CASSLLRTGGYGYTF
NA	TRBV18	TRBJ2-7	TRBD2	TGTGCCAGCTCAAGTAGCGGGAGTGGCGGCGAGCAGTACTTC	CASSSSGSGGEQYF
NA	TRBV7-2	TRBJ2-5	TRBD1	TGTGCCAGCAGCATCGCACCCGGGACAGGGAAAGAGACCCAGTACTTC	CASSIAPGTGKETQYF
NA	TRBV6-1	TRBJ1-4	NA	TGTGCCAGCAGTGAAGCAAGCATGGAAAAACTGTTTTTT	CASSEASMEKLFF
NA	TRBV18	TRBJ2-3	NA	TGTGCCAGCTCACCGCGGCAGGGGCAAAGAGATACGCAGTATTTT	CASSPRQGQRDTQYF
NA	TRBV5-1	TRBJ2-5	TRBD2	TGCGCCAGCAGCCCGGGACTAGCGGGATCTGAGACCCAGTACTTC	CASSPGLAGSETQYF
NA	TRBV5-4	TRBJ2-2	NA	TGTGCCAGCAGCTTGATAGGGCAGCATACCGGGGAGCTGTTTTTT	CASSLIGQHTGELFF
many	TRBV6-6	TRBJ2-1	TRBD2	TGTGCCAGCAGTGCCGGGACTAGCGCCAATGAGCAGTTCTTC	CASSAGTSANEQFF
NA	TRBV7-2	TRBJ1-1	TRBD1	TGTGCCAGCAGCTTAGCGGGGACAGGGGGCATGAACACTGAAGCTTTCTTT	CASSLAGTGGMNTEAFF
NA	TRBV18	TRBJ2-5	NA	TGTGCCAGCTCACCTGGATCCGAAGAGACCCAGTACTTC	CASSPGSEETQYF
NA	TRBV7-2	TRBJ2-3	TRBD2	TGTGCCAGCAGCTTAGCCCTAGCGGGGAAAATCACAGATACGCAGTATTTT	CASSLALAGKITDTQYF
NA	TRBV7-8	TRBJ2-5	NA	TGTGCCAGCAGCAAAGAGTTGCAGTACCAAGAGACCCAGTACTTC	CASSKELQYQETQYF
NA	TRBV9	TRBJ1-1	NA	TGTGCCAGCAGCAAACAGGGAAGCACTGAAGCTTTCTTT	CASSKQGSTEAFF
NA	TRBV18	TRBJ2-7	NA	TGTGCCAGCTCACCGCCACCGGCTGGCGGGGGCCGTCGACCTGAGCAGTACTTC	CASSPPPAGGGRRPEQYF
few	TRBV19	TRBJ2-7	TRBD2	TGTGCCAGTAGTCCTCACCCCGGGACTAGCGGCTCCTACGAGCAGTACTTC	CASSPHPGTSGSYEQYF
NA	TRBV10-3	TRBJ1-2	NA	TGTGCCAGCGAGGGAACAGGGAAAGGCTACACCTTC	CASEGTGKGYTF
NA	TRBV5-1	TRBJ2-1	NA	TGCGCCAGCAGCTTCTCCAATAGCGGTTTGCAGTTCTTC	CASSFSNSGLQFF
NA	TRBV7-9	TRBJ1-4	NA	TGTGCCAGCAGCCCCAACGAGGGGATTAGTGAAAAACTGTTTTTT	CASSPNEGISEKLFF
few	TRBV19	TRBJ1-5	NA	TGTGCCAGTAGTATAACCGACGGCAATCAGCCCCAGCATTTT	CASSITDGNQPQHF
NA	TRBV5-1	TRBJ1-4	TRBD1	TGCGCCAGCAGCTTGGCCTCCCGACAGGGGGGGGAAAAACTGTTTTTT	CASSLASRQGGEKLFF
NA	TRBV6-6	TRBJ1-6	NA	TGTGCCAGCAGGAAACAGGGTATTAATTCACCCCTCCACTTT	CASRKQGINSPLHF
NA	TRBV30	TRBJ1-1	NA	TGTGCCTGGAGTTCTACTAGCGCCACTGAAGCTTTCTTT	CAWSSTSATEAFF
NA	TRBV6-4	TRBJ1-1	NA	TGTGCCAGCAGTCCACCGGCGAGGACTGAAGCTTTCTTT	CASSPPARTEAFF
NA	TRBV18	TRBJ2-5	NA	TGTGCCAGCTCACGTGCCGATGGAGCCCAGTACTTC	CASSRADGAQYF
few	TRBV11-3	TRBJ2-7	TRBD1	TGTGCCAGCAGCTTCAACTCCGGGACAGGGGGCCTAGGCGAGCAGTACTTC	CASSFNSGTGGLGEQYF
few	TRBV6-1	TRBJ2-7	NA	TGTGCCAGCAGTGCCCAACGGGGGAAGGAAGGGTACGAGCAGTACTTC	CASSAQRGKEGYEQYF
NA	TRBV5-8	TRBJ1-6	TRBD1	TGTGCCAGCAGCATCTGGACAGGGCCGTGGGAGGCACCCCTCCACTTT	CASSIWTGPWEAPLHF
NA	TRBV5-4	TRBJ1-1	NA	TGTGCCAGCAGCTTGGGGGGAAGCACTGAAGCTTTCTTT	CASSLGGSTEAFF
NA	TRBV5-6	TRBJ2-2	NA	TGTGCCAGCAGCTTGGTACATCTTTCGAACACCGGGGAGCTGTTTTTT	CASSLVHLSNTGELFF
once	TRBV2	TRBJ1-2	TRBD1	TGTGCCAGCACCCTGGGACAGGGGCCTGGCTACACCTTC	CASTLGQGPGYTF
NA	TRBV5-1	TRBJ2-7	TRBD1	TGCGCCAGCAGTTACGGACAGGGGGCTAACGAGCAGTACTTC	CASSYGQGANEQYF
NA	TRBV5-1	TRBJ2-7	NA	TGCGCCAGCAGCTTGGACATTTCGAGAGAGCAGTACTTC	CASSLDISREQYF
once	TRBV7-2	TRBJ2-7	TRBD2	TGTGCCAGCAGCCCAGCCGGGACTAGCGGGAAGTTCCTCTACGAGCAGTACTTC	CASSPAGTSGKFLYEQYF
NA	TRBV25-1	TRBJ2-7	NA	TGTGCCAGCAGTGAATCGGAAACAGGTTCCTACGAGCAGTACTTC	CASSESETGSYEQYF
NA	TRBV5-1	TRBJ2-7	NA	TGCGCCAGCAGCTGGGGGTCCTACGAGCAGTACTTC	CASSWGSYEQYF
once	TRBV2	TRBJ2-7	TRBD2	TGTGCCAGCAAAACCGGGACTAGCGGGGGGGCCTACGAGCAGTACTTC	CASKTGTSGGAYEQYF